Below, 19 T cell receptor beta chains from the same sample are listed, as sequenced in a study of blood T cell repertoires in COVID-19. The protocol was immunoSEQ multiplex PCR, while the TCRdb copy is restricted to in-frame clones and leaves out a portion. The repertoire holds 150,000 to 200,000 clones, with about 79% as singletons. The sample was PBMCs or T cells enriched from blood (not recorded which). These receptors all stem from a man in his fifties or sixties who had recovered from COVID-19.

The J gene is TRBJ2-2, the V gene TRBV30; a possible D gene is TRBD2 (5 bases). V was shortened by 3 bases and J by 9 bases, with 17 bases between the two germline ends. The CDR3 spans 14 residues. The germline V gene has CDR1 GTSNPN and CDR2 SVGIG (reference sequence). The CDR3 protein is CAWSGNLPRRELFF. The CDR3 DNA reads TGTGCCTGGAGCGGGAACCTCCCTCGCCGGGAGCTGTTTTTT.

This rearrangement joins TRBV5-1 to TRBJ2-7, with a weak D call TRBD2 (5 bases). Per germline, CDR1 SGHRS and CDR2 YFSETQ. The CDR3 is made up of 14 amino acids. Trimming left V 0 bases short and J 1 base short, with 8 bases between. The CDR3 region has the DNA TGCGCCAGCAGCTTGGAAGCGGAATCCTACGAGCAGTACTTC. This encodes CASSLEAESYEQYF. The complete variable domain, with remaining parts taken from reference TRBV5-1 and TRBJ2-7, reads KAGVTQTPRYLIKTRGQQVTLSCSPISGHRSVSWYQQTPGQGLQFLFEYFSETQRNKGNFPGRFSGRQFSNSRSEMNVSTLELGDSALYLCASSLEAESYEQYFGPGTRLTVT.

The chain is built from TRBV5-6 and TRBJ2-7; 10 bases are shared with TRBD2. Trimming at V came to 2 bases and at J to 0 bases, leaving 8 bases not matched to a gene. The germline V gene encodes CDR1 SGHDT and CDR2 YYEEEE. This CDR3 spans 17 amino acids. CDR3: CASSFLASGGSSYEQYF. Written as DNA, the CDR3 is TGTGCCAGCAGCTTTTTGGCTAGCGGGGGAAGCTCCTACGAGCAGTACTTC.

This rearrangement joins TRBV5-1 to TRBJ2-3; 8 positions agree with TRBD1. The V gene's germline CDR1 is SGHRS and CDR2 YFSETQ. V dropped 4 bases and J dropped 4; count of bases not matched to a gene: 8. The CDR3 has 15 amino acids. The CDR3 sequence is CASSEQGVVADTQYF. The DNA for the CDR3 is TGCGCCAGCAGCGAACAGGGGGTTGTAGCAGATACGCAGTATTTT. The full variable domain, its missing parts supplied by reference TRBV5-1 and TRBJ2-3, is KAGVTQTPRYLIKTRGQQVTLSCSPISGHRSVSWYQQTPGQGLQFLFEYFSETQRNKGNFPGRFSGRQFSNSRSEMNVSTLELGDSALYLCASSEQGVVADTQYFGPGTRLTVL.

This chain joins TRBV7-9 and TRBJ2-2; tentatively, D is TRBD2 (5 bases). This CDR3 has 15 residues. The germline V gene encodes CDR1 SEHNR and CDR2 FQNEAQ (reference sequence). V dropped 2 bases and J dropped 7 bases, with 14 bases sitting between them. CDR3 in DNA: TGTGCCAGCAGCTTACCAGACGAGGGTAACGGGGAGCTGTTTTTT. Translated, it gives CASSLPDEGNGELFF.

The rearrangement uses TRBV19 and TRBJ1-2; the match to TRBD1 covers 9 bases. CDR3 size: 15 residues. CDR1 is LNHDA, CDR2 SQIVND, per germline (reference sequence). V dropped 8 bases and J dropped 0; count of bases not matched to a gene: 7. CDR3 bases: TGTGCCAGTTCACAGGGGGCAACTACTAACTATGGCTACACCTTC. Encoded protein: CASSQGATTNYGYTF.

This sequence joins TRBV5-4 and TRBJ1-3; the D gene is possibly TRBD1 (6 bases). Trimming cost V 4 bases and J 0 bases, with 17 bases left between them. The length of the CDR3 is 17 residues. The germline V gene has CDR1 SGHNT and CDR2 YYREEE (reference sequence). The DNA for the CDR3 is TGTGCCAGCAGCGACCGGAGGACAGCTGACTCTGGAAACACCATATATTTT. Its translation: CASSDRRTADSGNTIYF.

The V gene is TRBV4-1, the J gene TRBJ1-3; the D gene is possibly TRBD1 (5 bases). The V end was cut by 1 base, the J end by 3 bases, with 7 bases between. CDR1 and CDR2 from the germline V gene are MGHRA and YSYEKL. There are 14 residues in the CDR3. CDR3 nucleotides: TGCGCCAGCAGCCAAGCAGGGAATGGAAACACCATATATTTT. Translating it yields CASSQAGNGNTIYF.

In DNA, the CDR3 is TGCGCCAGCAGCACGGAACGGACAGGGACGCAGTATTTT. Translation: CASSTERTGTQYF. The V call is TRBV5-1, the J call TRBJ2-3, with 8 bases fitting TRBD1. CDR1 and CDR2 from the germline V gene are SGHRS and YFSETQ. V dropped 4 bases and J dropped 9; count of bases not matched to a gene: 7. This CDR3 is 13 amino acids long.

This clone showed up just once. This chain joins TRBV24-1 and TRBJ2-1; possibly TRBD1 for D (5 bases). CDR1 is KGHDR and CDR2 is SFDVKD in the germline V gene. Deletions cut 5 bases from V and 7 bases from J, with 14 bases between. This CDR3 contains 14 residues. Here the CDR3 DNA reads TGTGCCACCAGTGCTTCAGGGCTGCAGAATGAGCAGTTCTTC. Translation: CATSASGLQNEQFF.

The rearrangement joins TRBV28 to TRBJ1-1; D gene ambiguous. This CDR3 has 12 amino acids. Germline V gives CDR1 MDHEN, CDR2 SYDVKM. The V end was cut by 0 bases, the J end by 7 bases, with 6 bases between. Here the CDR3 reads CASSLWGFEAFF. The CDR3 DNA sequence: TGTGCCAGCAGTTTATGGGGCTTTGAAGCTTTCTTT.

CDR3 DNA: TGTGCCAGCAGCAAGGGACTAGCTGAGGAGACCCAGTACTTC. Translated: CASSKGLAEETQYF. The rearrangement links TRBV5-4 to TRBJ2-5; 9 bases agree with TRBD2. J was trimmed by 5 bases and V by 4 bases; bases with no gene match: 6. The CDR3 totals 14 residues. From germline, CDR1 is SGHNT and CDR2 YYREEE (reference sequence).

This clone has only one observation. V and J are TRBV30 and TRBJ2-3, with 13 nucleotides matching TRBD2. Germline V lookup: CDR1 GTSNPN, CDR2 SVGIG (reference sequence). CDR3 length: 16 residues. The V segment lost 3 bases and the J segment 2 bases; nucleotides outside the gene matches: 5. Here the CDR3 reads CAWSQTSGGYTDTQYF. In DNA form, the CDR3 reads TGTGCCTGGAGCCAGACTAGCGGGGGGTACACAGATACGCAGTATTTT.

The CDR3 DNA is TGTGCCAGCAGTTTAAGAAACAGGATTACCTACGAGCAGTACTTC. Amino acids: CASSLRNRITYEQYF. V is TRBV27 and J is TRBJ2-7; tentative D call: TRBD1 (5 bases). Trimming took 2 bases from V and 2 from J, leaving 13 bases between them. CDR1 is MNHEY, CDR2 SMNVEV, per germline (reference sequence). The CDR3 extends over 15 amino acids.

CDR3 protein: CASQQGRASGNTIYF. The CDR3 DNA reads TGTGCCAGCCAACAGGGAAGGGCCTCTGGAAACACCATATATTTT. The V and J genes are TRBV19 and TRBJ1-3; perhaps TRBD1 as D (6 bases). Trimming stripped 9 bases from V and 0 bases from J, with 15 bases between. This CDR3 contains 15 residues. Looked up from germline, CDR1 is LNHDA and CDR2 is SQIVND (reference sequence).

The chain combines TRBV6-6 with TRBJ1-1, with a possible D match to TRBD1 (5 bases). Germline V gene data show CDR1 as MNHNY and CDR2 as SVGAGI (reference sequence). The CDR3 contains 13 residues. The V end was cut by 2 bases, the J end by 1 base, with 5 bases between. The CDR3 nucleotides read TGTGCCAGCAGTTACACAGGGAACACTGAAGCTTTCTTT. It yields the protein CASSYTGNTEAFF.

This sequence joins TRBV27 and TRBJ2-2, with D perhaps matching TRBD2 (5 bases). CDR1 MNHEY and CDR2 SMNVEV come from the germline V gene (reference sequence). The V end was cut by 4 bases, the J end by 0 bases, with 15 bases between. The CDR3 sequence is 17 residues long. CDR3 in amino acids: CASSSLSQRTNTGELFF. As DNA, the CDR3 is TGTGCCAGCAGTTCCCTCAGCCAGCGGACGAACACCGGGGAGCTGTTTTTT.

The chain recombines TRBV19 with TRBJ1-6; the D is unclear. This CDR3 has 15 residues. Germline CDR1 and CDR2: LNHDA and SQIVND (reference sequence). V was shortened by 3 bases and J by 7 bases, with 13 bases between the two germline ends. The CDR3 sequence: CASSIPGSLNSPLHF. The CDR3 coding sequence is TGTGCCAGTAGTATCCCGGGGTCCCTCAATTCACCCCTCCACTTT.

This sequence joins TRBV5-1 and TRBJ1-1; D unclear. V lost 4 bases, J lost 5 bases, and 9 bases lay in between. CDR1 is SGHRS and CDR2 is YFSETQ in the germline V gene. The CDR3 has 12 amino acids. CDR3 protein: CASSPPGTEAFF. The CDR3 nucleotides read TGCGCCAGCAGCCCTCCAGGAACTGAAGCTTTCTTT.